Shown below are 2 T cell receptor beta chains from a single sample sequenced in a study of STAT5B mutations in CD4+ large granular lymphocyte leukemia. The repertoire was sequenced with immunoSEQ multiplex PCR; TCRdb's copy has only in-frame clones and lacks some. The sample yields roughly 32,000 clones, 76% seen once. Sequencing input: CD4+ T cells from blood buffy coats. The source of these receptors is a human donor in good health.

This rearrangement joins TRBV28 to TRBJ2-1; 12 bases agree with TRBD2. After removal of 7 bases from V and 6 bases from J, the junction contained 7 bases not matched to a gene. Looked up from germline, CDR1 is MDHEN and CDR2 is SYDVKM. The CDR3 length is 15 residues. CDR3 sequence: CASTLTSGRINEQFF. CDR3 DNA: TGTGCCAGCACCCTGACTAGCGGGAGAATCAATGAGCAGTTCTTC.

This clone has a single count. The rearrangement uses TRBV19 and TRBJ1-4; the D is unclear. This CDR3 region has 15 residues. Trimming took 5 bases from V and 7 from J, leaving 17 bases between them. Per the germline V gene, CDR1 is LNHDA and CDR2 is SQIVND (reference sequence). This CDR3 reads CASSSPKGFGEKLFF. In DNA, the CDR3 is TGTGCCAGTAGTTCTCCGAAAGGGTTTGGTGAAAAACTGTTTTTT.